This T cell receptor beta chain was identified during a study of cytomegalovirus exposure and HLA in healthy donors. Regarding the study as a whole: A later look showed TCR association rates differing by HLA locus, highest for DRB1 and lowest for HLA-C. It was 150 to 200 TCR beta chains that were listed as cytomegalovirus-associated.

This clone was recorded once. What it binds is not known. The PCR was carried out with 60 Vbeta primers and 13 Jbeta primers. TCRdb's copy holds only in-frame clones and misses some; the assay was immunoSEQ multiplex PCR. This table holds about 140,000 clones, around three quarters found once. The receptor's source is a man aged 18-30 years in good health and CMV-seronegative. Material: PBMCs.

CDR3: CASLRSPGGYGYTF. CDR3 bases: TGTGCCAGCCTAAGAAGCCCAGGAGGCTATGGCTACACCTTC. The gene calls are TRBV21-1 and TRBJ1-2. TRBV21-1 constitutes a pseudogene. There are 14 residues in the CDR3.